The source of this T cell receptor (beta chain) is a study of blood T cell dynamics during melanoma immunotherapy (dated by TCRdb to the early 2020s). Background on the whole study: All patients had metastatic melanoma and were given first-line pembrolizumab or nivolumab plus ipilimumab as standard of care in the United Kingdom. To find early correlates of response, the study profiled the peripheral T cell receptor repertoires of patients with metastatic melanoma both before and after one cycle of checkpoint inhibitor therapy. The training cohort consisted of consecutive patients, while an additional independent group of patients from the same centre was pooled to form an external validation set. Results and caveats for the whole study, not just this receptor: Unlike progressors, patients who went on to achieve disease control showed a bifurcated reorganization of the PBMC repertoire at W3, with either increased clonality or increased diversity. The study could not determine whether the T cell clones driving repertoire changes were melanoma-specific or reflected general immune activation. The relatively small sample size was acknowledged as a potential limitation on generalization of the results.

The time point tag for this specimen amounts to: pre-treatment baseline. Blood samples were collected before treatment (T0) and at week 3 (W3), after the first cycle of checkpoint blockade. Except for two patients with rapid clinical progression, response was assessed 12 weeks after the first infusion by RECIST 1.1; disease control meant complete response, partial response or stable disease. Patients were excluded for prior systemic cancer treatment, concomitant immunosuppressant therapy or synchronous other active malignancies. Both bulk PBMC and plasma cell-free DNA were sequenced for TCR beta so that circulating cells and T cell turnover could be tracked. Lymphoprep and SepMate tubes were used to isolate PBMC from blood, and red cell lysis was then performed. QIAamp DNA Blood Mini kits were used to extract DNA from PBMC and sorted T cell subsets. There are 13 amino acids in the CDR3, from cysteine to phenylalanine inclusive. The sequence is cut down to CDR3 DNA, 39 bases in frame from base 1. The germline V gene supplies CDR1 SGHTA and CDR2 FQGTGA. V and J are truncated by 5 bases and 6 bases respectively, leaving an intervening sequence of 14 bases.

For every bulk PBMC sample, a fixed 350 ng of DNA was loaded. TCR beta CDR3 sequences were amplified from genomic DNA with the immunoSEQ TCRb Assay kit following manufacturer instructions. The KAPA Library Quantification Kit for Illumina platforms was used to quantify pooled libraries by qPCR. Pooled libraries were clustered at about 0.55-1.2 pM and sequenced on an Illumina NextSeq 500. On the study's bioinformatics: The TCR data were analyzed using immunoSEQ ANALYZER and the R LymphoSeq package. A rearrangement efficiency score was calculated as productive divided by the sum of productive and non-productive CDR3 sequences. Clonality was assessed using the Gini coefficient and diversity using the Renyi index at alpha=1, with pairwise comparisons between timepoints within each patient. Clonal relatedness, based on an edit distance of 3, and repertoire similarity, based on the Bhattacharyya coefficient, were both computed in LymphoSeq. To classify response, a linear discriminant analysis based on week-3 changes in clonality and diversity was built with the R MASS and caret packages. TCRdb obtained this table from immuneACCESS and retained in-frame rearrangements with V and J assigned. These tables miss some clones; where compared with another copy, unresolved V genes account for less than half of the shortfall, and the remainder is unexplained. The V and J calls and clone size were taken over from that table, and D and trimming were inferred from the DNA. The sample yields approximately 6,800 clones; about 86% were counted once. About a sixth of the sample goes to the ten largest clones.

This clone was counted between two and nine times. No antigen is known for it. No much larger clone is present one base from it, and per-base qualities are unavailable. Sequencing was performed on blood, taken from a patient treated with checkpoint blockade. The rearranged segments are TRBV7-3 and TRBJ2-7; possibly the D gene is TRBD1, per 6 matching bases. This TCR was recovered from a human donor with melanoma. The encoded CDR3 is CASSPQLGGEQYF. The bases are TGTGCCAGCAGCCCCCAACTAGGGGGCGAGCAGTACTTC.